These T cell receptor beta chains were read from a single sample in a study of cytomegalovirus exposure and HLA in healthy donors. Data came from immunoSEQ multiplex PCR; TCRdb stores just in-frame clones and leaves some out. The profile covers some 100,000 clones, with roughly 80% appearing a single time and over 12% taken by the ten largest. The sequenced sample was PBMCs. The receptor source for this set is a male donor in good health and CMV-seropositive. Each CDR3 is given with its conserved first and last residue. The D gene is left open where the match is weak. Size is stated for part of the rows, as once, few or many counts, or as a class when the clone is expanded.

>TRBJ2-5|TRBD1|NA|TRBV5-1
CASSLGGTGGQETQYF
TGCGCCAGCAGCTTGGGAGGGACAGGGGGACAAGAGACCCAGTACTTC
>TRBJ2-3|TRBD2|once|TRBV27
CASSHLGLAGGETPDTQYF
TGTGCCAGCAGCCATTTAGGACTAGCGGGGGGGGAGACGCCGGATACGCAGTATTTT
>TRBJ2-7|TRBD2|NA|TRBV11-3
CASSLLATTDYEQYF
TGTGCCAGCAGTTTACTAGCGACAACCGACTACGAGCAGTACTTC
>TRBJ1-3|NA|NA|TRBV7-6
CASSFSNAMGTIYF
TGTGCCAGCAGCTTTAGCAACGCGATGGGCACCATATATTTT
>TRBJ1-1|TRBD1|NA|TRBV11-3
CASSLDRGLNTEAFF
TGTGCCAGCAGCTTGGACAGGGGGTTGAACACTGAAGCTTTCTTT
>TRBJ2-1|TRBD2|NA|TRBV4-3
CASSQDWTSGGGNEQFF
TGCGCCAGCAGCCAAGATTGGACTAGCGGGGGGGGGAATGAGCAGTTCTTC
>TRBJ2-2|TRBD1|NA|TRBV7-2
CASSLFGTGTNTGELFF
TGTGCCAGCAGCTTATTCGGGACAGGGACGAACACCGGGGAGCTGTTTTTT
>TRBJ2-7|NA|NA|TRBV29-1
CSVEFYGGYEQYF
TGCAGCGTTGAATTCTACGGGGGTTACGAGCAGTACTTC
>TRBJ1-4|NA|NA|TRBV28
CASGAANYEKLFF
TGTGCCAGCGGGGCGGCGAACTATGAAAAACTGTTTTTT
>TRBJ2-1|NA|NA|TRBV9
CASSIGSTGNNEQFF
TGTGCCAGCAGCATCGGATCGACAGGAAACAATGAGCAGTTCTTC
>TRBJ2-5|TRBD1|NA|TRBV6-1
CASSQQGRETQYF
TGTGCCAGCAGTCAACAGGGGCGGGAGACCCAGTACTTC
>TRBJ1-4|NA|NA|TRBV4-2
CASSQGQEKLFF
TGTGCCAGCAGCCAAGGACAGGAAAAACTGTTTTTT
>TRBJ2-1|TRBD2|NA|TRBV10-3
CAISESNSGGLYNEQFF
TGTGCCATCAGTGAGTCGAATAGCGGGGGGCTTTACAATGAGCAGTTCTTC
>TRBJ2-7|NA|NA|TRBV28
CASRALPSPAYEQYF
TGTGCCAGCAGGGCTCTCCCGTCGCCCGCTTACGAGCAGTACTTC
>TRBJ2-3|NA|NA|TRBV11-2
CASSLVIVSGADTQYF
TGTGCCAGCAGCTTAGTGATAGTATCAGGGGCAGATACGCAGTATTTT
>TRBJ2-6|NA|NA|TRBV28
CASSDQGYGANVLTF
TGTGCCAGCAGCGATCAGGGGTATGGGGCCAACGTCCTGACTTTC
>TRBJ1-2|NA|NA|TRBV29-1
CSVDGGRDYSYGYTF
TGCAGCGTTGATGGGGGAAGGGACTATAGCTATGGCTACACCTTC
>TRBJ1-1|NA|NA|TRBV28
CASTLGQSAFF
TGTGCCAGCACCTTAGGACAGTCAGCTTTCTTT
>TRBJ2-5|TRBD1|NA|TRBV7-9
CASSKGQGEETQYF
TGTGCCAGCAGCAAAGGACAGGGTGAAGAGACCCAGTACTTC
>TRBJ1-4|NA|NA|TRBV19
CATESRWTEEKLFF
TGTGCCACCGAGAGTCGGTGGACAGAAGAAAAACTGTTTTTT
>TRBJ2-6|NA|NA|TRBV7-8
CASSFPNTGANVLTF
TGTGCCAGCAGCTTCCCCAACACTGGGGCCAACGTCCTGACTTTC
>TRBJ1-5|NA|NA|TRBV19
CASSQQVSNQPQHF
TGTGCCAGTAGTCAACAGGTGAGCAATCAGCCCCAGCATTTT
>TRBJ1-3|TRBD1|few|TRBV19
CASSKDRTGSLGTIYF
TGTGCCAGTAGTAAAGACAGGACAGGTTCTCTGGGCACCATATATTTT
>TRBJ1-1|NA|NA|TRBV10-3
CAISASLRNTEAFF
TGTGCCATCAGTGCGAGCCTTAGGAACACTGAAGCTTTCTTT
>TRBJ1-5|NA|NA|TRBV29-1
CSVTSEEDWPQHF
TGCAGCGTAACGAGTGAGGAAGATTGGCCCCAGCATTTT
>TRBJ2-1|NA|NA|TRBV28
CASSLWGGATAYNEQFF
TGTGCCAGCAGTTTATGGGGCGGGGCGACAGCATACAATGAGCAGTTCTTC